The rows below give T cell receptor beta chains drawn from one sample of a study of regulatory dendritic cells for organ transplantation. These receptors have no identified antigens. Data came from immunoSEQ multiplex PCR; TCRdb stores just in-frame clones and leaves some out. The table records over 10,000 clones, 74% of them present only once. Sequenced material: naive CD4+ T cells from blood cultured with regulatory dendritic cells. The receptors here all came from a human donor in good health. CDR3s include the opening cysteine and the closing phenylalanine or tryptophan. D genes are given only for firm matches. The size entry is marked missing in some rows and otherwise reads once, few, many or a size class.

-,TRBV5-1,-,TRBJ1-1,CASSPQGRENTEAFF,TGCGCCAGCAGCCCACAGGGACGGGAGAACACTGAAGCTTTCTTT
-,TRBV10-3,TRBD1,TRBJ2-3,CAITLDRGATDTQYF,TGTGCCATCACCCTGGACAGGGGGGCCACAGATACGCAGTATTTT
-,TRBV5-3,TRBD2,TRBJ2-3,CARSILAPGGPPSTDTQYF,TGTGCCAGAAGCATCCTAGCCCCGGGGGGGCCACCTAGCACAGATACGCAGTATTTT
-,TRBV7-9,-,TRBJ2-3,CASSPPGVPTDTQYF,TGTGCCAGCAGCCCCCCGGGGGTCCCCACAGATACGCAGTATTTT
few,TRBV5-1,TRBD1,TRBJ1-2,CASSSPGQGVHGYTF,TGCGCCAGCAGCTCTCCGGGACAGGGAGTACATGGCTACACCTTC
-,TRBV7-8,TRBD1,TRBJ1-6,CASSLGQGFNSPLHF,TGTGCCAGCAGCTTAGGACAGGGCTTCAATTCACCCCTCCACTTT
-,TRBV29-1,-,TRBJ2-7,CSVAVPPPYEQYF,TGCAGCGTTGCAGTCCCCCCCCCTTACGAGCAGTACTTC
-,TRBV7-8,-,TRBJ1-2,CASSLSAPKQGHYGYTF,TGTGCCAGCAGCTTATCGGCCCCCAAACAGGGTCACTATGGCTACACCTTC
-,TRBV5-1,TRBD1,TRBJ2-7,CASAIQGMDEQYF,TGCGCCAGCGCAATACAGGGGATGGACGAGCAGTACTTC
once,TRBV2,TRBD2,TRBJ2-5,CASSLSGLAGKAQYF,TGTGCCAGCAGCCTATCGGGACTAGCGGGGAAGGCCCAGTACTTC
-,TRBV5-8,TRBD1,TRBJ1-5,CASSSGQGEAQPQHF,TGTGCCAGCAGCTCTGGACAGGGGGAAGCTCAGCCCCAGCATTTT
-,TRBV5-1,TRBD2,TRBJ2-3,CASSREAQTTDTQYF,TGCGCCAGCAGCCGGGAGGCCCAGACCACAGATACGCAGTATTTT
once,TRBV6-5,-,TRBJ2-5,CASSLTRVETQYF,TGTGCCAGCAGTTTAACTAGAGTTGAGACCCAGTACTTC
-,TRBV11-3,TRBD2,TRBJ2-5,CASSSWRGEETQYF,TGTGCCAGCAGCTCTTGGCGGGGGGAGGAGACCCAGTACTTC
-,TRBV10-3,-,TRBJ2-1,CAATPRDLRGNEQFF,TGTGCCGCCACTCCCCGGGACTTAAGGGGCAATGAGCAGTTCTTC
-,TRBV4-2,TRBD2,TRBJ2-1,CASSQALRAGGPIEQFF,TGTGCCAGCAGCCAGGCCCTAAGAGCGGGGGGGCCCATTGAGCAGTTCTTC
few,TRBV7-9,TRBD1,TRBJ2-2,CASSLGATGRTGELFF,TGTGCCAGCAGCTTAGGCGCGACAGGGCGGACCGGGGAGCTGTTTTTT
-,TRBV5-1,TRBD1,TRBJ1-1,CASSPNPTGGITEAFF,TGCGCCAGCAGCCCAAACCCGACAGGGGGCATCACTGAAGCTTTCTTT
-,TRBV6-5,-,TRBJ1-5,CAIPGDNQPQHF,TGTGCCATCCCAGGGGACAATCAGCCCCAGCATTTT
-,TRBV10-2,TRBD2,TRBJ2-1,CASRASGGPYNEQFF,TGCGCCAGCAGGGCTAGCGGGGGGCCCTACAATGAGCAGTTCTTC
-,TRBV6-6,-,TRBJ2-7,CASSPGTAYEQYF,TGTGCCAGCAGTCCCGGGACTGCCTACGAGCAGTACTTC
-,TRBV11-3,TRBD1,TRBJ1-6,CASSLQGQGAALPLHF,TGTGCCAGCAGCTTACAAGGACAGGGGGCAGCTTTACCCCTCCACTTT
few,TRBV11-2,-,TRBJ1-1,CASSPLFLTEAFF,TGTGCCAGCAGCCCCCTTTTTCTCACTGAAGCTTTCTTT
few,TRBV6-5,TRBD2,TRBJ2-7,CASSYMVGGAYEQYF,TGTGCCAGCAGTTACATGGTCGGGGGGGCATACGAGCAGTACTTC
few,TRBV7-9,TRBD1,TRBJ2-1,CASSPGTGTPNEQFF,TGTGCCAGCAGCCCGGGGACAGGGACACCCAATGAGCAGTTCTTC
-,TRBV6-5,-,TRBJ1-5,CASSYTGNQPQHF,TGTGCCAGCAGCTACACAGGGAATCAGCCCCAGCATTTT
-,TRBV29-1,-,TRBJ1-2,CSVGLEAVNYGYTF,TGCAGCGTTGGACTTGAGGCCGTCAACTATGGCTACACCTTC
-,TRBV19,-,TRBJ1-2,CASSIGQRFTYGYTF,TGTGCCAGTAGTATAGGACAGCGATTCACCTATGGCTACACCTTC
once,TRBV5-8,-,TRBJ2-1,CASDTWSSYNEQFF,TGTGCCAGCGATACCTGGAGCTCCTACAATGAGCAGTTCTTC